These 29 T cell receptor beta chains were all obtained from the same sample, sequenced in a study of beta chain features in type 1 diabetes (dated by TCRdb to the late 2010s). The library was obtained by the immunoSEQ multiplex PCR assay. The High Capacity cDNA Reverse Transcription Kit was used to reverse transcribe all of the isolated RNA, meaning that expressed TCRB transcripts were what got sequenced. TCRdb retrieved this table from immuneACCESS and kept in-frame rearrangements only. Not all clones are present; in checked studies, unresolved V genes account for under half, and no reason is known for the remainder. The sample table shows 300,000 to 400,000 clones, and roughly 11% are seen once. 0.015% to 0.02% of the sample lies in the top ten. The sequencing sample was made of naive CD4+ T cells from blood. In the paper's terms, the cell subset or site label means: true naive CD4+ T cells. These receptor sequences come from a woman between 25 and 40 years old in good health.

DNA for the CDR3: TGTGCCAGCAGCCAAGTAGGGGAAACACAAGAGACCCAGTACTTC. Translated: CASSQVGETQETQYF. This chain joins TRBV14 and TRBJ2-5; the D gene is possibly TRBD1 (5 bases). The germline gives CDR1 SGHDN, CDR2 FVKESK. With 1 base removed from V and 2 bases from J, the gap between germline ends came to 11 bases. CDR3 size: 15 residues.

This clone was seen a few times. DNA for the CDR3: TGTGCCAGCAGTCCCCCGGGACTAGCGGGATTTGAGCAGTACTTC. It encodes CASSPPGLAGFEQYF. The chain recombines TRBV28 with TRBJ2-7; 13 bases match TRBD2. The CDR3 length is 15 residues. The V gene's germline CDR1 is MDHEN and CDR2 SYDVKM. V lost 5 bases, J lost 7 bases, and 8 bases stayed unmatched.

The chain uses TRBV4-1 and TRBJ2-1, with 7 bases lining up with TRBD2. This CDR3 contains 16 residues. Germline CDR1 reads MGHRA; CDR2 reads YSYEKL. With V trimmed by 0 bases and J by 2 bases, 4 bases remained unmatched. Written as DNA, the CDR3 is TGCGCCAGCAGCCAAGAGGGGGGGAGAGCCTACAATGAGCAGTTCTTC. Protein product: CASSQEGGRAYNEQFF.

V gene TRBV30 combines with J gene TRBJ2-3; 7 bases align to TRBD2. The CDR3 extends over 14 amino acids. The V gene's germline CDR1 is GTSNPN and CDR2 SVGIG (reference sequence). The trim removed 2 bases at V and 4 bases at J, leaving 6 bases unmatched. The CDR3 DNA sequence: TGTGCCTGGAGTAAGGCGGGAGCCCCAGATACGCAGTATTTT. The encoded protein is CAWSKAGAPDTQYF. Looking up the rest from reference TRBV30 and TRBJ2-3 gives the full variable domain: SQTIHQWPATLVQPVGSPLSLECTVEGTSNPNLYWYRQAAGRGLQLLFYSVGIGQISSEVPQNLSASRPQDRQFILSSKKLLLSDSGFYLCAWSKAGAPDTQYFGPGTRLTVL.

This clone was found a few times. The genes are TRBV19 and TRBJ1-2; 7 bases match TRBD1. The CDR3 runs to 13 residues. The ends lost 9 bases at V and 2 bases at J; junction bases unmatched: 6. Germline loops: CDR1 LNHDA, CDR2 SQIVND (reference sequence). CDR3 in DNA: TGTGCCAGCCGAACGGACAGGAACTATGGCTACACCTTC. Protein: CASRTDRNYGYTF.

In this sample, this clone turned up a few times. This chain uses TRBV4-3 with TRBJ2-1, with 8 bases that match TRBD2. This CDR3 is 16 amino acids long. The V and J ends lost 1 base and 2 bases, in that order; junction bases with no gene match: 4. CDR1 and CDR2 from the germline V gene are LGHNA and YSLEER. The CDR3 DNA follows: TGCGCCAGCAGCCAAGGGGGCGGGAGGACCTACAATGAGCAGTTCTTC. It yields the protein CASSQGGGRTYNEQFF.

This rearrangement joins TRBV15 to TRBJ2-7; perhaps TRBD1 as D (6 bases). CDR1 is LNHNV and CDR2 is YYDKDF in the germline V gene (reference sequence). Deletions cut 0 bases from V and 6 bases from J, with 18 bases between. CDR3 length: 16 residues. This CDR3 reads CATSRDRQGISGEQYF. The CDR3 DNA sequence: TGTGCCACCAGCAGAGATAGGCAGGGGATATCCGGCGAGCAGTACTTC.

This clone was detected only a few times. The chain has TRBV5-4 and TRBJ1-1, with 7 bases identical to TRBD1. The CDR3 is 16 residues long. Germline-derived CDR1 and CDR2 are SGHNT and YYREEE (reference sequence). V shed 0 bases, J shed 0 bases, and the junction held 5 bases outside the gene matches. The CDR3 coding sequence is TGTGCCAGCAGCTTGGGACAGGGAACTTTGAACACTGAAGCTTTCTTT. This encodes CASSLGQGTLNTEAFF. Variable domain in full (rest from reference TRBV5-4 and TRBJ1-1): ETGVTQSPTHLIKTRGQQVTLRCSSQSGHNTVSWYQQALGQGPQFIFQYYREEENGRGNFPPRFSGLQFPNYSSELNVNALELDDSALYLCASSLGQGTLNTEAFFGQGTRLTVV.

The chain links TRBV6-5 to TRBJ2-5; the D is unclear. Trimming took 3 bases from V and 1 from J, leaving 9 bases between them. Germline-derived CDR1 and CDR2 are MNHEY and SVGAGI. This CDR3 is built from 14 residues. The chain's CDR3 is CASSYDTVQETQYF. CDR3 nucleotide sequence: TGTGCCAGCAGTTATGATACAGTCCAAGAGACCCAGTACTTC.

This clone was seen only a few times. The V gene is TRBV15, the J gene TRBJ2-7, with TRBD1 matching over 7 bases. The ends lost 2 bases at V and 5 bases at J; junction bases unmatched: 12. The CDR3 is made up of 16 amino acids. Per the germline V gene, CDR1 is LNHNV and CDR2 is YYDKDF (reference sequence). CDR3 residues: CATSRQIGTVRNEQYF. DNA for the CDR3: TGTGCCACCAGCAGACAGATTGGGACAGTACGGAACGAGCAGTACTTC.

The rearrangement links TRBV7-2 to TRBJ2-2; 12 positions match TRBD2. The germline V gene has CDR1 SGHTA and CDR2 FQGNSA. Trimming took 5 bases from V and 5 from J; bases not matched to a gene: 6. CDR3 size: 16 residues. The CDR3 bases are TGTGCCAGCAGCCCGACTAGCGGGAGAAGGACCGGGGAGCTGTTTTTT. As protein: CASSPTSGRRTGELFF.

This clone occurred a few times. This chain connects TRBV4-2 to TRBJ2-7, with 9 bases that match TRBD2. The length of the CDR3 is 17 residues. V trimming: 0 bases; J trimming: 3 bases; junction bases outside the gene matches: 9. Germline CDR1 reads LGHNA; CDR2 reads YNFKEQ. In DNA, the CDR3 is TGTGCCAGCAGCCAAGATATTAGGCGGGAGGGCCTCTACGAGCAGTACTTC. Amino acids: CASSQDIRREGLYEQYF.

This clone was found a few times. This chain joins TRBV6-5 and TRBJ2-5, with 13 bases lining up with TRBD2. CDR1 is MNHEY, CDR2 SVGAGI, per germline. The CDR3 covers 13 residues. V lost 7 bases to trimming and J lost 6 bases; unmatched junction nucleotides: 2. The CDR3 reads CASKTSGRQTQYF. The CDR3 bases are TGTGCCAGCAAGACTAGCGGGAGGCAGACCCAGTACTTC.

The rearrangement links TRBV28 to TRBJ2-1; 9 bases are a match to TRBD2. The germline CDR1 and CDR2 sequences are MDHEN and SYDVKM. The ends lost 8 bases at V and 7 bases at J; junction bases unmatched: 12. The CDR3 is 15 residues long. Written as DNA, the CDR3 is TGTGCCAGCGGGGGACTAGCCGGAGAGGGGAATGAGCAGTTCTTC. It is translated as CASGGLAGEGNEQFF.

The chain has TRBV7-2 and TRBJ2-5; 8 nucleotides align to TRBD1. The CDR3 runs 14 residues. The germline CDR1 and CDR2 sequences are SGHTA and FQGNSA. With 4 bases clipped from V and 5 bases from J, the junction kept 6 bases outside the gene matches. The CDR3 nucleotides read TGTGCCAGCAGCTCGCAGGGGGCGCGGGAGACCCAGTACTTC. Residues: CASSSQGARETQYF. Complete variable domain (other parts from reference TRBV7-2 and TRBJ2-5): GAGVSQSPSNKVTEKGKDVELRCDPISGHTALYWYRQSLGQGLEFLIYFQGNSAPDKSGLPSDRFSAERTGGSVSTLTIQRTQQEDSAVYLCASSSQGARETQYFGPGTRLLVL.

The chain is built from TRBV5-4 and TRBJ2-5, with no clear D. Trimming stripped 4 bases from V and 3 bases from J, with 7 bases between. The length of the CDR3 is 12 residues. CDR1 is SGHNT, CDR2 YYREEE, per germline (reference sequence). The CDR3 region is CASSLFEETQYF. The CDR3 nucleotides are TGTGCCAGCAGCCTTTTTGAAGAGACCCAGTACTTC.

This clone appeared a few times. The rearrangement links TRBV19 to TRBJ2-2; 9 bases line up with TRBD1. This CDR3 contains 16 residues. With 4 bases clipped from V and 1 base from J, the junction kept 4 bases outside the gene matches. Germline-derived CDR1 and CDR2 are LNHDA and SQIVND (reference sequence). CDR3 region: CASSTSDRGNTGELFF. The DNA for the CDR3 is TGTGCCAGTAGTACCTCGGACAGGGGGAACACCGGGGAGCTGTTTTTT.

The chain has TRBV11-1 and TRBJ1-2, with 8 nucleotides matching TRBD1. The junction had 12 bases not matched to a gene; V was cut back by 5 bases and J by 4 bases. This CDR3 region has 16 residues. CDR1 and CDR2 (germline): SGHAT, FQDESV (reference sequence). The CDR3 DNA reads TGTGCCAGCAGCCCCAAGAAGACTCAGGGGGCCTATGGCTACACCTTC. Translating it yields CASSPKKTQGAYGYTF. Full variable domain (missing parts from reference TRBV11-1 and TRBJ1-2): EAEVAQSPRYKITEKSQAVAFWCDPISGHATLYWYRQILGQGPELLVQFQDESVVDDSQLPKDRFSAERLKGVDSTLKIQPAELGDSAMYLCASSPKKTQGAYGYTFGSGTRLTVV.

This clone was seen a few times. The genes are TRBV25-1 and TRBJ1-4; tentatively, D is TRBD1 (6 bases). Germline CDR1 and CDR2: MGHDK and SYGVNS. The CDR3 loop spans 17 amino acids. The V end was cut by 2 bases, the J end by 8 bases, with 21 bases between. CDR3 region: CASSEGVGGSFGEKLFF. CDR3 DNA: TGTGCCAGCAGTGAAGGTGTAGGGGGAAGTTTTGGGGAAAAACTGTTTTTT.

This chain links TRBV2 with TRBJ2-1; D is uncertain. V lost 2 bases to trimming and J lost 11 bases, with 7 bases between them. CDR3 length: 11 amino acids. In germline, CDR1 is SNHLY, CDR2 FYNNEI. CDR3 sequence reads: CASSELLQQFF. The DNA of the CDR3 is TGTGCCAGCAGTGAACTACTCCAGCAGTTCTTC.

The rearrangement uses TRBV7-6 and TRBJ1-5; D perhaps matches TRBD1 (5 bases). Trimming took off 5 bases at V and 7 bases at J, with 18 bases between the two ends. The length of the CDR3 is 15 residues. The germline V gene encodes CDR1 SGHVS and CDR2 FNYEAQ. CDR3 sequence: CASSVEVQGGQPQHF. The CDR3 DNA reads TGTGCCAGCAGCGTAGAGGTGCAGGGTGGCCAGCCCCAGCATTTT.

V and J are TRBV4-2 and TRBJ2-3; TRBD2 agrees at 7 bases. Per germline, CDR1 LGHNA and CDR2 YNFKEQ. V shed 1 base, J shed 5 bases, and the junction held 6 bases outside the gene matches. The CDR3 totals 15 residues. The CDR3 sequence: CASSQVGEGQDTQYF. CDR3 nucleotide sequence: TGTGCCAGCAGCCAAGTCGGGGAGGGCCAAGATACGCAGTATTTT.

The J gene is TRBJ2-1, the V gene TRBV7-3, with 8 bases aligning to TRBD2. The V segment lost 2 bases and the J segment 9 bases; nucleotides outside the gene matches: 6. CDR3 length: 14 amino acids. From germline, CDR1 is SGHTA and CDR2 FQGTGA. The CDR3 DNA reads TGTGCCAGCAGCTTAGTAGCGGGATTCGGTGAGCAGTTCTTC. Translation gives CASSLVAGFGEQFF.

The chain's CDR3 is CSVGGTGTYEQYF. The CDR3 nucleotides read TGCAGCGTTGGGGGGACTGGGACCTACGAGCAGTACTTC. The V call is TRBV29-1, the J call TRBJ2-7; possible D gene TRBD2, 6 bases. The V gene lost 4 bases and the J gene lost 2 bases, with 12 bases spanning the gap. Germline loops: CDR1 SQVTM, CDR2 ANQGSEA. CDR3 size: 13 residues.

This rearrangement joins TRBV28 to TRBJ2-7; 9 bases match TRBD2. Trimming took 7 bases from V and 4 from J; bases not matched to a gene: 14. CDR3 length: 16 amino acids. CDR1 and CDR2 from the germline V gene are MDHEN and SYDVKM. DNA of the CDR3: TGTGCCAGCATCTCAGGGGCACTAGCGGGTGATTACGAGCAGTACTTC. It yields the protein CASISGALAGDYEQYF.

This clone has more than one count but fewer than ten. The chain joins TRBV5-6 to TRBJ1-2, with 10 bases that match TRBD1. V shed 4 bases and J 3 bases; nucleotides not matched to a gene: 3. The CDR3 covers 14 residues. Germline-derived CDR1 and CDR2 are SGHDT and YYEEEE. DNA of the CDR3: TGTGCCAGCAGCGTGACAGGGGGCCACTATGGCTACACCTTC. Protein sequence: CASSVTGGHYGYTF.

This clone was seen only a few times. CDR3: CASSLATDSEQYF. The CDR3, as DNA: TGTGCCAGCAGCTTAGCCACCGACAGCGAGCAGTACTTC. The chain is built from TRBV7-3 and TRBJ2-7, with a tentative D call TRBD1 (5 bases). Trimming took off 2 bases at V and 6 bases at J, with 11 bases between the two ends. Germline V gives CDR1 SGHTA, CDR2 FQGTGA. This CDR3 region has 13 residues. Together with reference TRBV7-3 and TRBJ2-7, the CDR3 gives the full variable domain: GAGVSQTPSNKVTEKGKYVELRCDPISGHTALYWYRQSLGQGPEFLIYFQGTGAADDSGLPNDRFFAVRPEGSVSTLKIQRTERGDSAVYLCASSLATDSEQYFGPGTRLTVT.

This clone has more than one count but fewer than ten. The chain couples TRBV4-1 to TRBJ2-1; 7 bases map to TRBD1. CDR3 size: 19 residues. V gave up 1 base and J gave up 15 bases; unmatched junction bases: 27. Germline CDR1 reads MGHRA; CDR2 reads YSYEKL. The CDR3 spells CASSQVRSILGGEEIQPFF. CDR3 nucleotide sequence: TGCGCCAGCAGCCAAGTTCGTAGTATATTAGGGGGCGAGGAAATTCAGCCGTTCTTC.

There are a few counts of this clone. The genes are TRBV6-5 and TRBJ2-7, with 10 nucleotides matching TRBD1. V shed 6 bases, J shed 0 bases, and the junction held 5 bases outside the gene matches. The CDR3 is 15 residues long. CDR1 is MNHEY, CDR2 SVGAGI, per germline. CDR3 region: CASRADRGSSYEQYF. In DNA form, the CDR3 reads TGTGCCAGCAGGGCGGACAGGGGGAGCTCCTACGAGCAGTACTTC.